This entry lists 25 T cell receptor beta chains sequenced from one sample in a study of technical replicates of blood from a few donors. Method: immunoSEQ multiplex PCR; TCRdb's copy keeps in-frame clones and lacks some. The sample consists of tens of thousands of clones, 95% of them appearing once. Material for sequencing was T cells isolated from PBMCs. The receptors come from a human donor in good health.

The chain recombines TRBV4-2 with TRBJ1-6; D not certain. V shed 0 bases and J shed 7 bases, with 10 bases lying between them. Germline CDR1 is LGHNA and CDR2 is YNFKEQ. The CDR3 contains 15 residues. The CDR3 DNA reads as TGTGCCAGCAGCCAAGACAGAACGGGGAATTCACCCCTCCACTTT. Its translation is CASSQDRTGNSPLHF.

V gene TRBV5-4 combines with J gene TRBJ1-1; 7 bases are a match to TRBD1. CDR3 length: 11 amino acids. V was clipped by 7 bases and J by 6 bases; unmatched bases: 3. The germline V gene has CDR1 SGHNT and CDR2 YYREEE (reference sequence). CDR3 sequence reads: CASRQGPEAFF. CDR3 sequence (DNA): TGTGCCAGCCGACAGGGACCTGAAGCTTTCTTT.

The chain uses TRBV2 and TRBJ2-7; D not resolved. The germline CDR1 and CDR2 sequences are SNHLY and FYNNEI. Trimming cost V 2 bases and J 3 bases, with 11 bases left between them. This CDR3 spans 14 amino acids. The CDR3 DNA follows: TGTGCCAGCAGTGAAAGCCACCTTGTCTACGAGCAGTACTTC. Translating gives CASSESHLVYEQYF.

This clone has only one observation. The genes are TRBV19 and TRBJ1-2; D is possibly TRBD1 (6 bases). Germline V gives CDR1 LNHDA, CDR2 SQIVND (reference sequence). This CDR3 has 17 amino acids. With 5 bases removed from V and 3 bases from J, the gap between germline ends came to 22 bases. CDR3 nucleotides: TGTGCCAGTAGTCCAGGGGCCCCCCGACAGTCCTACTATGGCTACACCTTC. Encoded protein: CASSPGAPRQSYYGYTF.

The chain is built from TRBV5-6 and TRBJ1-6; 9 bases agree with TRBD1. The V gene end was trimmed by 1 base and the J gene end by 7 bases; junction bases not matched to a gene: 9. The CDR3 runs 17 residues. Germline loops: CDR1 SGHDT, CDR2 YYEEEE. The chain's CDR3 is CASSLWAVGTGNSPLHF. Written as DNA, the CDR3 is TGTGCCAGCAGCTTGTGGGCCGTCGGGACAGGGAATTCACCCCTCCACTTT.

J is TRBJ1-2 and V is TRBV6-5; 11 bases match TRBD1. The V gene's germline CDR1 is MNHEY and CDR2 SVGAGI. The CDR3 sequence is 14 residues long. V trimming: 6 bases; J trimming: 8 bases; junction bases outside the gene matches: 8. CDR3 bases: TGTGCCAGCAGAACCGGGACAGGGGGTAACGGCTACACCTTC. Its translation: CASRTGTGGNGYTF.

The chain carries TRBV10-1 and TRBJ1-3, with a possible D match to TRBD1 (6 bases). Germline assignment: CDR1 WNHNN and CDR2 SYGVQD (reference sequence). Trimming took off 0 bases at V and 1 base at J, with 13 bases between the two ends. CDR3 length equals 17 residues. CDR3 in amino acids: CASSESNLQGSGNTIYF. In nucleotides, the CDR3 is TGCGCCAGCAGTGAGTCCAATCTTCAGGGGTCTGGAAACACCATATATTTT.

In this sample, this clone turned up once. This chain links TRBV19 with TRBJ2-1, with TRBD2 matching 8 bases. The CDR3 is 16 residues long. The V segment lost 3 bases and the J segment 7 bases; nucleotides outside the gene matches: 11. Per the germline V gene, CDR1 is LNHDA and CDR2 is SQIVND (reference sequence). The CDR3 nucleotides are TGTGCCAGTAGTATCGGGGCGGGGGGCGGTGGGAATGAGCAGTTCTTC. The encoded protein is CASSIGAGGGGNEQFF.

The chain employs TRBV2 and TRBJ2-3; 11 nucleotides match TRBD2. The CDR3 is 20 amino acids. The germline V gene encodes CDR1 SNHLY and CDR2 FYNNEI. V shed 8 bases and J 5 bases; nucleotides not matched to a gene: 24. CDR3 coding DNA: TGTGCCAGCGTGGCCTCAGCGGATTATTTAGCGGGGGGGCGAGGAGATACGCAGTATTTT. It yields the protein CASVASADYLAGGRGDTQYF.

The chain has TRBV28 and TRBJ2-5, with TRBD2 matching over 8 bases. V shed 4 bases, J shed 3 bases, and the junction held 7 bases outside the gene matches. The CDR3 runs to 15 residues. Per the germline V gene, CDR1 is MDHEN and CDR2 is SYDVKM. The CDR3 loop is CASSSAGTSEETQYF. CDR3 nucleotides: TGTGCCAGCAGTTCAGCCGGGACTAGTGAAGAGACCCAGTACTTC.

This chain links TRBV10-3 with TRBJ1-1, with D possibly TRBD1 on 6 matching bases. This CDR3 has 13 residues. Germline V gene sequence: CDR1 ENHRY, CDR2 SYGVKD. With 6 bases removed from V and 4 bases from J, the gap between germline ends came to 12 bases. The CDR3 nucleotides read TGTGCCATCAGCCCAGGGGAGTCCACTGAAGCTTTCTTT. It yields the protein CAISPGESTEAFF.

The rearrangement joins TRBV2 to TRBJ1-2; TRBD1 aligns across 8 bases. From germline, CDR1 is SNHLY and CDR2 FYNNEI. The CDR3 contains 15 residues. The trim removed 6 bases at V and 5 bases at J, leaving 11 bases unmatched. The CDR3 here is CASRGRQGSQYGYTF. The CDR3 nucleotides are TGTGCCAGCAGGGGAAGACAGGGGAGTCAATATGGCTACACCTTC. The full variable domain, completed using reference TRBV2 and TRBJ1-2, is EPEVTQTPSHQVTQMGQEVILRCVPISNHLYFYWYRQILGQKVEFLVSFYNNEISEKSEIFDDQFSVERPDGSNFTLKIRSTKLEDSAMYFCASRGRQGSQYGYTFGSGTRLTVV.

This chain connects TRBV19 to TRBJ1-1; a weak D match, TRBD1 (6 bases). CDR3 length equals 14 residues. Per germline, CDR1 LNHDA and CDR2 SQIVND (reference sequence). V dropped 7 bases and J dropped 2 bases, with 14 bases sitting between them. CDR3 DNA: TGTGCCAGTAATATCGACAGGTCCAACACTGAAGCTTTCTTT. Translating gives CASNIDRSNTEAFF.

The gene calls are TRBV2 and TRBJ2-7; 7 bases are a match to TRBD1. The CDR3 contains 14 residues. Germline CDR1 reads SNHLY; CDR2 reads FYNNEI. The ends lost 6 bases at V and 3 bases at J; junction bases unmatched: 8. CDR3 amino acids: CASSEQGRLYEQYF. The CDR3 coding sequence is TGTGCCAGCAGCGAACAGGGGAGACTCTACGAGCAGTACTTC.

The chain combines TRBV2 with TRBJ2-2; 7 bases are a match to TRBD1. The V gene's germline CDR1 is SNHLY and CDR2 FYNNEI. There are 14 residues in the CDR3. The junction had 3 bases not matched to a gene; V was cut back by 4 bases and J by 4 bases. CDR3 nucleotide sequence: TGTGCCAGCAGTGCACAGGGGCCCACCGGGGAGCTGTTTTTT. It encodes CASSAQGPTGELFF.

This chain uses TRBV5-1 with TRBJ2-7, with 9 bases matching TRBD2. The junction had 13 bases not matched to a gene; V was cut back by 0 bases and J by 6 bases. CDR1 is SGHRS and CDR2 is YFSETQ in the germline V gene. The CDR3 sequence is 17 residues long. The CDR3 coding sequence is TGCGCCAGCAGCTTGGAGGTTAGCGGGGGAATATACCCCGAGCAGTACTTC. The encoded protein is CASSLEVSGGIYPEQYF. The full variable domain, in which reference TRBV5-1 and TRBJ2-7 provide the parts outside the CDR3, is KAGVTQTPRYLIKTRGQQVTLSCSPISGHRSVSWYQQTPGQGLQFLFEYFSETQRNKGNFPGRFSGRQFSNSRSEMNVSTLELGDSALYLCASSLEVSGGIYPEQYFGPGTRLTVT.

The chain joins TRBV15 to TRBJ2-1, with TRBD2 matching over 10 bases. CDR1 and CDR2 (germline): LNHNV, YYDKDF (reference sequence). The CDR3 totals 17 residues. After removal of 0 bases from V and 7 bases from J, the junction contained 9 bases not matched to a gene. The CDR3 is CATSRDRLAGLGNEQFF. CDR3 in DNA: TGTGCCACCAGCAGAGATAGACTAGCGGGTTTAGGGAATGAGCAGTTCTTC.

The rearrangement links TRBV6-1 to TRBJ2-1, with 7 bases identical to TRBD2. Germline CDR1 MNHNS, CDR2 SASEGT. This CDR3 comprises 17 residues. Germline trimming cut 4 bases from V and 7 bases from J; bases unmatched to any gene: 16. Written as DNA, the CDR3 is TGTGCCAGCAGTGCCGTGTGGAGCGGGAACCTGGGGAATGAGCAGTTCTTC. Amino acid sequence: CASSAVWSGNLGNEQFF.

The chain has TRBV19 and TRBJ1-4; D perhaps matches TRBD1 (5 bases). CDR1 and CDR2 (germline): LNHDA, SQIVND (reference sequence). V was trimmed by 4 bases and J by 0 bases, leaving 12 bases between them. This CDR3 contains 16 residues. The CDR3 nucleotides are TGTGCCAGTAGTAGCCCCCGACAGACAACTAATGAAAAACTGTTTTTT. It yields the protein CASSSPRQTTNEKLFF.

The DNA for the CDR3 is TGTGCCAGCAGTTTATTGGTTTCAGGAGGCTATGGCTACACCTTC. Translation: CASSLLVSGGYGYTF. J is TRBJ1-2 and V is TRBV28; D call uncertain. Per the germline V gene, CDR1 is MDHEN and CDR2 is SYDVKM. V gave up 1 base and J gave up 4 bases, with 13 bases separating them. There are 15 residues in the CDR3.

J is TRBJ1-1 and V is TRBV19; D possibly corresponds to TRBD1 (5 bases). The CDR3 loop spans 12 amino acids. Trimming pared 10 bases from V and 4 bases from J, leaving 13 bases between. Per the germline V gene, CDR1 is LNHDA and CDR2 is SQIVND (reference sequence). CDR3 loop: CAILTGPTEAFF. CDR3 nucleotide sequence: TGTGCCATTTTAACAGGCCCCACTGAAGCTTTCTTT. Complete variable domain (other parts from reference TRBV19 and TRBJ1-1): DGGITQSPKYLFRKEGQNVTLSCEQNLNHDAMYWYRQDPGQGLRLIYYSQIVNDFQKGDIAEGYSVSREKKESFPLTVTSAQKNPTAFYLCAILTGPTEAFFGQGTRLTVV.

This chain connects TRBV4-1 to TRBJ2-2; 8 bases agree with TRBD2. V lost 5 bases to trimming and J lost 7 bases; unmatched junction nucleotides: 9. The CDR3 is 15 amino acids. CDR1 is MGHRA, CDR2 YSYEKL, per germline. The CDR3 DNA reads TGCGCCAGCAGCTTTCGGGGGGGCGGCGGCGGGGAGCTGTTTTTT. It specifies CASSFRGGGGGELFF.

The gene calls are TRBV5-1 and TRBJ1-1, with 8 nucleotides matching TRBD1. This CDR3 spans 17 amino acids. The germline CDR1 and CDR2 sequences are SGHRS and YFSETQ. V was pared by 7 bases and J by 0 bases, with 14 bases of the junction left unmatched. CDR3 nucleotide sequence: TGCGCCAGCTCCACAAGGGACAGGTTCCCCATGAACACTGAAGCTTTCTTT. Translating it yields CASSTRDRFPMNTEAFF.

V usage is TRBV5-1 and J usage is TRBJ2-2; TRBD1 is a possible D gene (6 bases). The CDR3 length is 14 residues. Germline loops: CDR1 SGHRS, CDR2 YFSETQ. The V end was cut by 3 bases, the J end by 3 bases, with 9 bases between. Here the CDR3 DNA reads TGCGCCAGCAGCTCTAGGACAGACACCGGGGAGCTGTTTTTT. This sequence encodes CASSSRTDTGELFF.

This chain links TRBV21-1 with TRBJ2-1; the D call in the table, TRBD2, was not verified against the DNA. TRBV21-1 counts as a pseudogene. The CDR3 has 16 residues. DNA for the CDR3: TGTGCCAGCAGCACACAGCGGGTTCAAGGATACAATGAGCAGTTCTTC. Translated, it gives CASSTQRVQGYNEQFF.